These T cell receptor beta chains were read from a single sample in a study of T cells in Graves' hyperthyroidism and ophthalmopathy. TCRdb itself ran the multiplex PCR reads through MiXCR, one entry per CDR3 protein. The repertoire holds about 300,000 distinct CDR3 sequences, roughly 15% seen once, with around 34% in the top ten. Material for sequencing was blood. The receptor set was obtained from a man aged 25-45 years with Graves' hyperthyroidism. CDR3s include the opening cysteine and the closing phenylalanine or tryptophan. Size is omitted from some rows. Given values are once, few, many or a class for expanded clones.

15,TRBV29-1,.,TRBJ2-5,CSVVSRLEVRGTQYF
14,TRBV27,.,TRBJ1-5,CASSLWGANQPQHF
13,TRBV9,.,TRBJ1-2,CASSTGTNFGYTF
17,TRBV19,many,TRBJ2-3,CASRHPVGGRGTDTQYF
16,TRBV9,few,TRBJ1-2,CASSEPGTQGGNGYTF
17,TRBV11-2,many,TRBJ2-7,CASSLDMGEGLLSEQYF
13,TRBV19,.,TRBJ1-1,CASADSLNTEAFF
13,TRBV6-2/TRBV6-3,many,TRBJ2-1,CASSRGLTNEQFF
14,TRBV20-1,.,TRBJ1-4,CSAPQTAGGEKLFF
13,TRBV19,.,TRBJ2-2,CASLETNTGELFF
17,TRBV7-9,.,TRBJ1-5,CASSPDGTGGPNQPQHF
12,TRBV20-1,many,TRBJ2-2,CSARESAGELFF
14,TRBV11-1,many,TRBJ2-1,CASRQTGTYNEQFF
12,TRBV24-1,many,TRBJ2-3,CATSDLLDTQYF
12,TRBV7-9,few,TRBJ1-1,CASSLAGDKAFF
15,TRBV6-1,many,TRBJ1-5,CASSYRGVGHQPQHF
14,TRBV7-8,many,TRBJ2-1,CASSLEVGFNEQFF
12,TRBV7-9,many,TRBJ2-5,CASSPVRGGQYF
12,TRBV5-1,.,TRBJ2-2,CASQGSTGELFF
14,TRBV9,few,TRBJ2-6,CASSASSGANVLTF
15,TRBV7-9,few,TRBJ2-5,CASSAGTVTEETQYF